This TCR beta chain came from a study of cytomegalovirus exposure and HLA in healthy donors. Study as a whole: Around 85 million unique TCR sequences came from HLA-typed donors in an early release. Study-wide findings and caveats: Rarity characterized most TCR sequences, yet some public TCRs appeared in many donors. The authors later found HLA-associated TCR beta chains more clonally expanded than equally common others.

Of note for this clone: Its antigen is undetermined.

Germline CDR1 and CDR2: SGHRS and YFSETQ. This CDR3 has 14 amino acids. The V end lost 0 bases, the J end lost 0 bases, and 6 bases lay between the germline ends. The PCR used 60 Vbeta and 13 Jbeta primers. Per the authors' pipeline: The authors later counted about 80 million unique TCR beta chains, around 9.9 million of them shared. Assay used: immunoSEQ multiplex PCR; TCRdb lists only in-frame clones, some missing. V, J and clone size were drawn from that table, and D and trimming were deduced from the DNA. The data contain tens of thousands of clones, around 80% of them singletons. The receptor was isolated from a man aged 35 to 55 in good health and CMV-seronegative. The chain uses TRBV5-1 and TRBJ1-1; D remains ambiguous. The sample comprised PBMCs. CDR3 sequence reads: CASSLGLMNTEAFF. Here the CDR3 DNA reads TGCGCCAGCAGCTTGGGACTTATGAACACTGAAGCTTTCTTT. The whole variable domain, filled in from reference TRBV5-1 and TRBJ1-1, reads KAGVTQTPRYLIKTRGQQVTLSCSPISGHRSVSWYQQTPGQGLQFLFEYFSETQRNKGNFPGRFSGRQFSNSRSEMNVSTLELGDSALYLCASSLGLMNTEAFFGQGTRLTVV.